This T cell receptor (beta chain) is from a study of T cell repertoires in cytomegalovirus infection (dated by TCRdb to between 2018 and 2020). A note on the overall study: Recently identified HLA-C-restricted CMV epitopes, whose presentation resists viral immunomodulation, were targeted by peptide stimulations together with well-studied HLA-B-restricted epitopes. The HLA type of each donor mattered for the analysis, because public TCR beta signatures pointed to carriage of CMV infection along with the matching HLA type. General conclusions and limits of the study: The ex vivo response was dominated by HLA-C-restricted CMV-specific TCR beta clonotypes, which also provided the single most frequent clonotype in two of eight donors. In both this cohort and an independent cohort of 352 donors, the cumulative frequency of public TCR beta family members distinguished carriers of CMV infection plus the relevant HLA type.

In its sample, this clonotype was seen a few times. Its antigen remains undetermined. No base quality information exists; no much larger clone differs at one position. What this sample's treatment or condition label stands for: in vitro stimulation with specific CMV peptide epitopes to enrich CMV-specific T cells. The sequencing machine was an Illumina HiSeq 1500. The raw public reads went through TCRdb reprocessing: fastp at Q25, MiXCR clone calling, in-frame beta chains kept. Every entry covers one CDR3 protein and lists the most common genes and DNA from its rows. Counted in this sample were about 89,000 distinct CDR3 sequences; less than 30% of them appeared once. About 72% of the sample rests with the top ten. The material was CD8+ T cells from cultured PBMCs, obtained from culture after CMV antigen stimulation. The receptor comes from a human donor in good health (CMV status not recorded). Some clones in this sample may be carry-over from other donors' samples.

The DNA reads as follows: TGTGCCAGCAGTTGGGACAGGGGGCAGAACACTGAAGCTTTCTTT. The translation is CASSWDRGQNTEAFF. The chain is assembled from TRBV27 and TRBJ1-1; 12 junctional bases match TRBD1. The junction shows trimming of 4 bases on V and 1 base on J, and the gene matches do not reach 1 base of it. The germline V gene (reference sequence) sets CDR1 to MNHEY and CDR2 to SMNVEV. From its cysteine to its phenylalanine, the CDR3 spans 15 amino acids. Only the CDR3 region is kept as DNA, spanning 45 bases read in frame from base 1.